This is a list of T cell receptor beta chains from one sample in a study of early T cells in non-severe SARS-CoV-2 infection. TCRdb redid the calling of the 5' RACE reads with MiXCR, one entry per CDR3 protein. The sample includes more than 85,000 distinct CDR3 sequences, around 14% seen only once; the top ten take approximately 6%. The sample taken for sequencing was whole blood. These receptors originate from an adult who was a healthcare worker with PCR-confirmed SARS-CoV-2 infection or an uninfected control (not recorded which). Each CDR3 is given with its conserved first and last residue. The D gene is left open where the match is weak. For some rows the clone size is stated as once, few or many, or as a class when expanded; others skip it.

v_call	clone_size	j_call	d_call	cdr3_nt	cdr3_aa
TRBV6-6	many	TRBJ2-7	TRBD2	TGTGCCAGCAGTTACATAGCGGGAGCAAGCTACGAGCAGTACTTC	CASSYIAGASYEQYF
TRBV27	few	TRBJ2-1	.	TGTGCCAGCAGCGCGGGACGGGGCGATGAGCAGTTCTTC	CASSAGRGDEQFF
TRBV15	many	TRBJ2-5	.	TGTGCCACCAGCAGAGATCCGGATTTACAAGAGACCCAGTACTTC	CATSRDPDLQETQYF
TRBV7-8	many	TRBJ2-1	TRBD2	TGTGCCAGCAGCTTGGGAGCGGGAGGAGGCTCCTACAATGAGCAGTTCTTC	CASSLGAGGGSYNEQFF
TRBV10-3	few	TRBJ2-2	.	TGTGCCTCCAGTGGGGCAGGTGGAACCGGGGAGCTGTTTTTT	CASSGAGGTGELFF
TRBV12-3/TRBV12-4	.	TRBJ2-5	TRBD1	TGTGCCAGCAGCCCCCCAGGGGGAAGGGAGACCCAGTACTTC	CASSPPGGRETQYF
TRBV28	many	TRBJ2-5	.	TGTGCCAGCAGTCCTCCCTCCCCTCCAGAGACCCAGTACTTC	CASSPPSPPETQYF
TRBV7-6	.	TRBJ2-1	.	TGTGCCAGCAGCTTGGGGGCCTATGAGCAGTTCTTC	CASSLGAYEQFF
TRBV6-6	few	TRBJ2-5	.	TGTGCCAGCAGCCCCTTCAGCGACCGGGAGACCCAGTACTTC	CASSPFSDRETQYF
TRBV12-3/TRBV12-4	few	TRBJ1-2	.	TGTGCCAGCAGTTTTGGGGGATCGAATGGCTACACCTTC	CASSFGGSNGYTF
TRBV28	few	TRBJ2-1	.	TGTGCCAGCATGGTACCTCAGGGAAATGAGCAGTTCTTC	CASMVPQGNEQFF
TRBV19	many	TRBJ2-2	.	TGTGCCAGTAGCTATGGCCCCGGGGAGCTGTTTTTT	CASSYGPGELFF
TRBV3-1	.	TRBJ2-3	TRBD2	TGTGCCAGCAGCCTTTTAGCGGGAGGACCCACAGATACGCAGTATTTT	CASSLLAGGPTDTQYF
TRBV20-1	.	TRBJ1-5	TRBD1	TGCAGTGCTAGCCCTCTGGACAGGGCGGATCAGCCCCAGCATTTT	CSASPLDRADQPQHF
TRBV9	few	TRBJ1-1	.	TGTGCCAGCAGCGTACTTACAGGGAACACTGAAGCTTTCTTT	CASSVLTGNTEAFF
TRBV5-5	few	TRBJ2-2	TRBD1	TGTGCCAGCCGCCAATGGACAGGGGGCGACACCGGGGAGCTGTTTTTT	CASRQWTGGDTGELFF
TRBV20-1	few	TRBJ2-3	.	TGCAGTGCTAGAGATCCTAGGGGGAAGAACACAGATACGCAGTATTTT	CSARDPRGKNTDTQYF
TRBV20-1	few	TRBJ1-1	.	TGCAGTGCTAGAGGTCCGCTGAACACTGAAGCTTTCTTT	CSARGPLNTEAFF
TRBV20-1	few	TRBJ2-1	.	TGCAGTGCTAGAGACCGAGGACCGACTCTTTCCAATGAGCAGTTCTTC	CSARDRGPTLSNEQFF